This entry lists 22 T cell receptor beta chains sequenced from one sample in a study of response to subunit inactivated influenza vaccine. MiXCR was run by TCRdb on the RT-PCR reads, yielding one entry per CDR3 protein. Found here are about 650,000 distinct CDR3 sequences, 15% to 19% of them singletons; the top ten hold approximately 10%. The sample was PBMCs from blood, taken approximately 13 days after vaccination. These receptors were obtained from a man between 50 and 59 years old who received an inactivated influenza vaccine.

This clonotype was detected a few times. CDR3 residues: CATSGWTSGSKETQYF. The CDR3, as DNA: TGTGCCACCAGCGGCTGGACTAGCGGTAGTAAAGAGACCCAGTACTTC. J is TRBJ2-5 and V is TRBV15; 10 bases are shared with TRBD2. The V and J ends lost 5 bases and 3 bases, in that order; junction bases with no gene match: 9. The CDR3 covers 16 residues. The germline gives CDR1 LNHNV, CDR2 YYDKDF (reference sequence).

This clonotype was counted many times. The chain recombines TRBV4-3 with TRBJ2-1, with 8 nucleotides matching TRBD2. The V gene end was trimmed by 1 base and the J gene end by 1 base; junction bases not matched to a gene: 3. The CDR3 extends over 16 amino acids. Germline values: CDR1 LGHNA, CDR2 YSLEER. DNA for the CDR3: TGCGCCAGCAGCCAAGTAAGCGGGAGTTCCTACAATGAGCAGTTCTTC. This sequence encodes CASSQVSGSSYNEQFF.

This clonotype was detected only a few times. The CDR3 DNA is TGTGCCAGCAGTTACGTGGGACAGGGGGCTCCAGGAAACACCATATATTTT. Its translation is CASSYVGQGAPGNTIYF. This chain links TRBV6-6 with TRBJ1-3; 12 positions agree with TRBD1. V lost 2 bases, J lost 4 bases, and 6 bases stayed unmatched. Germline values: CDR1 MNHNY, CDR2 SVGAGI (reference sequence). This CDR3 has 17 residues.

Only a few counts were recorded for this clonotype. The chain has TRBV9 and TRBJ1-4, with TRBD1 as a possible D gene (5 bases). The CDR3 runs to 16 residues. Germline values: CDR1 SGDLS, CDR2 YYNGEE. V was cut by 0 bases and J by 2 bases, with 11 bases left in between. The CDR3 region has the DNA TGTGCCAGCAGCGTAGGGGGGAGAGGGACTAATGAAAAACTGTTTTTT. It specifies CASSVGGRGTNEKLFF.

This chain links TRBV10-1 with TRBJ2-1, with D perhaps being TRBD1 or TRBD2 (5 bases each). From germline, CDR1 is WNHNN and CDR2 SYGVQD (reference sequence). The CDR3 has 13 amino acids. V shed 6 bases and J shed 4 bases, with 10 bases lying between them. CDR3 sequence: CASSRDAYNEQFF. Written as DNA, the CDR3 is TGCGCCAGCAGCCGGGACGCATACAATGAGCAGTTCTTC.

This clonotype occurred a few times. The genes are TRBV6-1 and TRBJ2-5, with 9 bases identical to TRBD2. Germline assignment: CDR1 MNHNS and CDR2 SASEGT. This CDR3 contains 13 residues. The ends lost 6 bases at V and 5 bases at J; junction bases unmatched: 4. CDR3 in DNA: TGTGCCAGCAGGCGGGGGGGTGTGGAGACCCAGTACTTC. Translation: CASRRGGVETQYF.

J is TRBJ2-3 and V is TRBV15; D not resolved. V was shortened by 0 bases and J by 6 bases, with 7 bases between the two germline ends. This CDR3 has 13 amino acids. Germline lookup yields CDR1 LNHNV and CDR2 YYDKDF (reference sequence). The CDR3 sequence: CATSRDLGDTQYF. The CDR3 DNA sequence: TGTGCCACCAGCAGAGATTTAGGGGATACGCAGTATTTT.

The chain recombines TRBV27 with TRBJ2-1; 13 positions match TRBD2. The V gene's germline CDR1 is MNHEY and CDR2 SMNVEV (reference sequence). J was trimmed by 1 base and V by 0 bases; bases with no gene match: 0. The CDR3 covers 17 residues. The CDR3, as DNA: TGTGCCAGCAGTTTATCGGGACTAGCGGGATCCTACAATGAGCAGTTCTTC. Its translation: CASSLSGLAGSYNEQFF.

This clonotype was counted between two and nine times. The rearrangement joins TRBV29-1 to TRBJ2-7, with 11 bases matching TRBD1. The germline CDR1 and CDR2 sequences are SQVTM and ANQGSEA. The CDR3 is 15 residues long. J gave up 3 bases and V 4 bases, and 8 bases lay outside the gene matches. CDR3 protein: CSVGAGTGGFYEQYF. Here the CDR3 DNA reads TGCAGCGTTGGCGCCGGGACAGGGGGTTTCTACGAGCAGTACTTC.

In this sample, this clonotype turned up a few times. The chain combines TRBV27 with TRBJ2-1; D perhaps matches TRBD2 (5 bases). V was shortened by 2 bases and J by 10 bases, with 12 bases between the two germline ends. Germline V lookup: CDR1 MNHEY, CDR2 SMNVEV (reference sequence). This CDR3 region has 13 residues. CDR3 region: CASSLRGPAEQFF. The DNA of the CDR3 is TGTGCCAGCAGTTTACGAGGGCCAGCCGAGCAGTTCTTC.

This clonotype was seen only a few times. The rearrangement links TRBV20-1 to TRBJ1-2, with a weak D call TRBD1 (6 bases). Germline CDR1 and CDR2: DFQATT and SNEGSKA (reference sequence). V was cut by 2 bases and J by 4 bases, with 14 bases left in between. The CDR3 extends over 14 amino acids. The chain's CDR3 is CSARQGQGTYGYTF. CDR3 DNA: TGCAGTGCTAGACAGGGACAAGGAACCTATGGCTACACCTTC.

The chain recombines TRBV10-2 with TRBJ2-4, with D uncertain. The V gene's germline CDR1 is WSHSY and CDR2 SAAADI. The CDR3 loop spans 11 amino acids. Trimming left V 7 bases short and J 8 bases short, with 9 bases between. In DNA form, the CDR3 reads TGCGCCAGCAAAAGTTCGGACATTCAGTACTTC. It encodes CASKSSDIQYF.

This clonotype has just a few counts. The chain employs TRBV29-1 and TRBJ2-2; maybe TRBD2 (6 bases). Trimming stripped 2 bases from V and 1 base from J, with 14 bases between. This CDR3 has 16 residues. The germline CDR1 and CDR2 sequences are SQVTM and ANQGSEA. The CDR3 here is CSVELRDWGNTGELFF. In nucleotides, the CDR3 is TGCAGCGTTGAACTCCGGGACTGGGGGAACACCGGGGAGCTGTTTTTT.

This clonotype showed up just a few times. V is TRBV25-1 and J is TRBJ1-5; D remains ambiguous. The germline V gene has CDR1 MGHDK and CDR2 SYGVNS. CDR3 length equals 13 residues. V lost 4 bases to trimming and J lost 4 bases, with 8 bases between them. Here the CDR3 reads CASSAAGNQPQHF. CDR3 DNA: TGTGCCAGCAGTGCCGCCGGTAATCAGCCCCAGCATTTT.

This clonotype was seen more than once but under ten times. The J gene is TRBJ1-1, the V gene TRBV12-3 or TRBV12-4, with D possibly TRBD1 on 5 matching bases. V lost 7 bases and J 1 base, leaving 13 bases between the germline ends. This CDR3 has 14 amino acids. DNA for the CDR3: TGTGCCAGCATTGGGCGGCAGGGGAACACTGAAGCTTTCTTT. Protein product: CASIGRQGNTEAFF.

V usage is TRBV29-1 and J usage is TRBJ2-1, with 11 bases that match TRBD2. V shed 7 bases and J 7 bases; nucleotides not matched to a gene: 12. The CDR3 runs 15 residues. The germline CDR1 and CDR2 sequences are SQVTM and ANQGSEA. The CDR3 here is CSGSGGALLRNEQFF. The CDR3 DNA sequence: TGCAGCGGTAGCGGGGGGGCTCTTCTGAGGAATGAGCAGTTCTTC.

This clonotype was recorded a few times. The chain combines TRBV7-2 with TRBJ2-1; D is possibly TRBD1 (7 bases). The CDR3 extends over 14 amino acids. V shed 4 bases and J shed 8 bases, with 15 bases lying between them. CDR1 and CDR2 (germline): SGHTA, FQGNSA. CDR3 residues: CASSWRGQNDEQFF. The CDR3 DNA reads TGTGCCAGCAGCTGGAGGGGGCAAAACGATGAGCAGTTCTTC.

This clonotype came up once. The chain combines TRBV28 with TRBJ1-2, with 10 bases aligning to TRBD1. The germline gives CDR1 MDHEN, CDR2 SYDVKM. The CDR3 covers 14 residues. V shed 6 bases, J shed 6 bases, and the junction held 7 bases outside the gene matches. The chain's CDR3 is CASSPPGTGDGYTF. The CDR3 nucleotides are TGTGCCAGCAGCCCACCCGGGACAGGGGATGGCTACACCTTC.

This clonotype was recorded a few times. The genes are TRBV4-1 and TRBJ2-1, with a weak D call TRBD1 (6 bases). CDR3 size: 16 residues. The ends were cut back, 4 bases at V and 5 bases at J, with 18 bases in the middle. The germline V gene has CDR1 MGHRA and CDR2 YSYEKL. CDR3 sequence: CASSPLPYRVNNEQFF. The DNA of the CDR3 is TGCGCCAGCAGCCCCCTGCCCTACAGGGTGAACAATGAGCAGTTCTTC.

V is TRBV7-8 and J is TRBJ2-1; D is perhaps TRBD1 or TRBD2 (5 bases each). The CDR3 contains 15 residues. Germline assignment: CDR1 SGHVS and CDR2 FQNEAQ. Trimming took off 2 bases at V and 9 bases at J, with 17 bases between the two ends. The CDR3 here is CASSLMGRGVGEQFF. The DNA for the CDR3 is TGTGCCAGCAGCTTAATGGGCCGAGGGGTCGGTGAGCAGTTCTTC.

The table lists this clonotype with a few counts. The chain links TRBV7-9 to TRBJ1-4; 7 nucleotides line up with TRBD1. This CDR3 has 17 residues. The germline V gene has CDR1 SEHNR and CDR2 FQNEAQ (reference sequence). V lost 4 bases, J lost 4 bases, and 12 bases stayed unmatched. In DNA form, the CDR3 reads TGTGCCAGCAGCTCGCGATCTGACAGGGCGATTAATGAAAAACTGTTTTTT. Translating it yields CASSSRSDRAINEKLFF.

The V gene is TRBV6-2 or TRBV6-3, the J gene TRBJ2-3, with D possibly being TRBD1 (5 bases). The CDR3 length is 15 residues. Germline lookup yields CDR1 MNHEY and CDR2 SVGEGT. Trimming removed 6 bases at V and 5 bases at J, with 18 bases between. The CDR3 reads CASSNHAGFVDTQYF. The DNA of the CDR3 is TGTGCCAGCAGCAACCACGCAGGGTTTGTAGATACGCAGTATTTT.